The next 23 T cell receptor beta chains were all read from a single sample in a study of blood T cell repertoires in COVID-19. TCRdb's copy holds only in-frame clones and misses some; the assay was immunoSEQ multiplex PCR. The sample has more than 110,000 clones, 84% seen once. The sample consisted of peripheral blood. The receptor set was obtained from a woman in her sixties with acute or convalescent COVID-19.

The V call is TRBV4-2, the J call TRBJ1-5; no firm D call. Between the trimmed V and J ends, which lost 2 bases and 0 bases, there was a span of 11 bases. The CDR3 loop spans 16 amino acids. Germline-derived CDR1 and CDR2 are LGHNA and YNFKEQ. The CDR3: CASSQNSGYSNQPQHF. CDR3 DNA: TGTGCCAGCAGCCAAAACTCCGGGTATAGCAATCAGCCCCAGCATTTT.

The chain links TRBV6-5 to TRBJ2-1; 11 bases match TRBD2. V trimming: 2 bases; J trimming: 5 bases; junction bases outside the gene matches: 2. CDR1 MNHEY and CDR2 SVGAGI come from the germline V gene. This CDR3 contains 15 residues. CDR3 nucleotide sequence: TGTGCCAGCAGTTACGGGACTAGCGGAAACAATGAGCAGTTCTTC. This translates into CASSYGTSGNNEQFF.

This clone was found a few times. The V call is TRBV6-5, the J call TRBJ1-4; 9 nucleotides agree with TRBD1. This CDR3 comprises 15 residues. With 5 bases clipped from V and 6 bases from J, the junction kept 7 bases outside the gene matches. The germline V gene encodes CDR1 MNHEY and CDR2 SVGAGI. The CDR3 nucleotides read TGTGCCAGCAGTCCACTTGGGACAGGGCATGAAAAACTGTTTTTT. This translates into CASSPLGTGHEKLFF.

This rearrangement joins TRBV24-1 to TRBJ2-3; D is perhaps TRBD2 (5 bases). Germline V gene data show CDR1 as KGHDR and CDR2 as SFDVKD. This CDR3 has 14 residues. Trimming removed 5 bases at V and 4 bases at J, with 12 bases between. In DNA, the CDR3 is TGTGCCACCAGTGTCACTAGTAGGGCAGATACGCAGTATTTT. Protein product: CATSVTSRADTQYF.

The chain is built from TRBV3-1 (or the pseudogene TRBV3-2) and TRBJ2-7; D perhaps matches TRBD1 (6 bases). CDR3 length: 16 residues. V lost 4 bases, J lost 2 bases, and 18 bases lay in between. Germline lookup yields CDR1 LGHDT and CDR2 YNNKEL (reference sequence). The CDR3: CASSLLTGPQAYEQYF. CDR3 bases: TGTGCCAGCAGCCTTCTCACAGGGCCCCAAGCCTACGAGCAGTACTTC.

The chain links TRBV5-1 to TRBJ2-5; weak D call: TRBD2 (5 bases). V lost 0 bases, J lost 6 bases, and 12 bases lay in between. The V gene's germline CDR1 is SGHRS and CDR2 YFSETQ. There are 14 residues in the CDR3. CDR3 region: CASSLAPADKTQYF. For the CDR3, the DNA is TGCGCCAGCAGCTTGGCCCCAGCGGATAAGACCCAGTACTTC.

In its sample, this clone was seen a few times. The V and J genes are TRBV4-3 and TRBJ1-2, with a possible D match to TRBD1 (5 bases). With 0 bases removed from V and 6 bases from J, the gap between germline ends came to 8 bases. The CDR3 totals 13 residues. Per the germline V gene, CDR1 is LGHNA and CDR2 is YSLEER. The chain's CDR3 is CASSQDGGDGYTF. CDR3 DNA sequence: TGCGCCAGCAGCCAAGATGGGGGGGATGGCTACACCTTC.

V gene TRBV4-1 combines with J gene TRBJ2-5, with D perhaps TRBD2 (6 bases). The CDR3 sequence is 14 residues long. Germline CDR1 and CDR2: MGHRA and YSYEKL. Trimming removed 4 bases from V and 3 bases from J, with 12 bases in between. The CDR3 loop reads CASSPQVAEETQYF. The CDR3 coding sequence is TGCGCCAGCAGCCCCCAGGTAGCGGAAGAGACCCAGTACTTC.

The chain joins TRBV5-1 to TRBJ1-3, with D uncertain. CDR1 and CDR2 from the germline V gene are SGHRS and YFSETQ. V lost 3 bases to trimming and J lost 0 bases, with 10 bases between them. The CDR3 covers 15 residues. The CDR3 DNA reads as TGCGCCAGCAGCTCAACCCACAGCTCTGGAAACACCATATATTTT. Its protein product is CASSSTHSSGNTIYF.

The DNA of the CDR3 is TGTGCCAGCAGCGTAGACAGGGGTCCAGATACGCAGTATTTT. It yields the protein CASSVDRGPDTQYF. J is TRBJ2-3 and V is TRBV9; TRBD1 matches 7 bases. Germline values: CDR1 SGDLS, CDR2 YYNGEE. V gave up 0 bases and J gave up 4 bases; unmatched junction bases: 2. This CDR3 region has 14 residues.

The V and J genes are TRBV28 and TRBJ1-3; possible D gene TRBD1, 6 bases. V was clipped by 2 bases and J by 2 bases, with 16 bases between them. The length of the CDR3 is 17 residues. Germline CDR1 reads MDHEN; CDR2 reads SYDVKM. The CDR3 region has the DNA TGTGCCAGCAGTTTACCTACGACAGGTTTAACTGGAAACACCATATATTTT. Amino acid sequence: CASSLPTTGLTGNTIYF.

V usage is TRBV5-4 and J usage is TRBJ2-3; D unclear. The CDR3 is 13 residues long. The germline gives CDR1 SGHNT, CDR2 YYREEE (reference sequence). V was shortened by 4 bases and J by 4 bases, with 10 bases between the two germline ends. The CDR3 DNA sequence: TGTGCCAGCAGCCCCGAAGGAGCAGATACGCAGTATTTT. This translates into CASSPEGADTQYF.

The chain has TRBV28 and TRBJ1-1, with a possible D match to TRBD1 (6 bases). With 5 bases removed from V and 11 bases from J, the gap between germline ends came to 15 bases. Germline V gene lookup returns CDR1 MDHEN and CDR2 SYDVKM. The CDR3 spans 12 residues. The CDR3 is CASSLGYRDAFF. The CDR3 nucleotides are TGTGCCAGCAGTCTAGGGTACAGGGACGCTTTCTTT. Combining the CDR3 with reference TRBV28 and TRBJ1-1 gives the whole variable domain DVKVTQSSRYLVKRTGEKVFLECVQDMDHENMFWYRQDPGLGLRLIYFSYDVKMKEKGDIPEGYSVSREKKERFSLILESASTNQTSMYLCASSLGYRDAFFGQGTRLTVV.

The chain couples TRBV7-2 to TRBJ1-6; D is undetermined. Trimming took off 2 bases at V and 9 bases at J, with 8 bases between the two ends. Germline V gene sequence: CDR1 SGHTA, CDR2 FQGNSA. This CDR3 is 13 amino acids long. CDR3 sequence reads: CASSLLRGSPLHF. The CDR3 nucleotides read TGTGCCAGCAGCTTACTTCGGGGTTCACCCCTCCACTTT. The complete variable domain, with remaining parts taken from reference TRBV7-2 and TRBJ1-6, reads GAGVSQSPSNKVTEKGKDVELRCDPISGHTALYWYRQSLGQGLEFLIYFQGNSAPDKSGLPSDRFSAERTGGSVSTLTIQRTQQEDSAVYLCASSLLRGSPLHFGNGTRLTVT.

This rearrangement joins TRBV27 to TRBJ2-1; 9 nucleotides line up with TRBD2. J was trimmed by 6 bases and V by 3 bases; bases with no gene match: 3. Germline values: CDR1 MNHEY, CDR2 SMNVEV (reference sequence). The CDR3 is 14 residues long. CDR3 amino acids: CASSFGTSPNEQFF. As DNA, the CDR3 is TGTGCCAGCAGTTTTGGGACTAGCCCCAATGAGCAGTTCTTC.

The table lists this clone with a few counts. In nucleotides, the CDR3 is TGTGCTACCACGTCCGGGGAGGACAAGACTGAAGCTTTCTTT. It is translated as CATTSGEDKTEAFF. The chain couples TRBV11-3 to TRBJ1-1, with D possibly matching TRBD1 (5 bases). The germline V gene has CDR1 SGHNT and CDR2 YENEEA. This CDR3 contains 14 residues.

This rearrangement joins TRBV11-3 to TRBJ1-6; 7 nucleotides align to TRBD1. The germline gives CDR1 SGHNT, CDR2 YENEEA. The CDR3 loop spans 15 amino acids. Germline trimming cut 5 bases from V and 6 bases from J; bases unmatched to any gene: 7. CDR3 sequence: CASSPRQGPNSPLHF. In DNA, the CDR3 is TGTGCCAGCAGCCCCAGACAGGGCCCTAATTCACCCCTCCACTTT.

The genes are TRBV30 and TRBJ2-7; D is uncertain. V was trimmed by 2 bases and J by 3 bases, leaving 8 bases between them. The CDR3 contains 12 residues. Per germline, CDR1 GTSNPN and CDR2 SVGIG (reference sequence). The CDR3 sequence is CAWSIDNYEQYF. The CDR3 DNA sequence: TGTGCCTGGAGTATTGACAACTACGAGCAGTACTTC.

This chain links TRBV6-6 with TRBJ1-6; D not resolved. The CDR3 length is 12 residues. Trimming pared 2 bases from V and 10 bases from J, leaving 6 bases between. Looked up from germline, CDR1 is MNHNY and CDR2 is SVGAGI (reference sequence). CDR3 DNA sequence: TGTGCCAGCAGTTACGGCGGATCACCCCTCCACTTT. Amino acids: CASSYGGSPLHF.

CDR3 sequence (DNA): TGTGCCAGCACCTCCCGTGGGGCCAACGTCCTGACTTTC. Its protein is CASTSRGANVLTF. The chain is built from TRBV6-5 and TRBJ2-6; D ambiguous. The V gene's germline CDR1 is MNHEY and CDR2 SVGAGI. The CDR3 totals 13 residues. The ends were cut back, 7 bases at V and 3 bases at J, with 7 bases in the middle.

The chain is built from TRBV3-1 (or the pseudogene TRBV3-2) and TRBJ2-1, with 11 bases fitting TRBD1. CDR3 size: 15 residues. Germline V gene data show CDR1 as LGHDT and CDR2 as YNNKEL (reference sequence). The V segment lost 4 bases and the J segment 6 bases; nucleotides outside the gene matches: 5. In nucleotides, the CDR3 is TGTGCCAGCAGCCGTCCCGGGACAGGGGGCAATGAGCAGTTCTTC. Amino acids: CASSRPGTGGNEQFF.

This clone turned up a few times. The chain has TRBV30 and TRBJ2-1; 8 bases match TRBD2. CDR1 is GTSNPN and CDR2 is SVGIG in the germline V gene (reference sequence). The CDR3 totals 14 residues. Germline trimming cut 7 bases from V and 7 bases from J; bases unmatched to any gene: 12. CDR3 sequence reads: CASTTSGGLNEQFF. The DNA for the CDR3 is TGTGCCTCAACAACTAGCGGCGGACTGAATGAGCAGTTCTTC. The variable domain in full, with the rest retrieved from reference TRBV30 and TRBJ2-1, is SQTIHQWPATLVQPVGSPLSLECTVEGTSNPNLYWYRQAAGRGLQLLFYSVGIGQISSEVPQNLSASRPQDRQFILSSKKLLLSDSGFYLCASTTSGGLNEQFFGPGTRLTVL.

V and J are TRBV7-9 and TRBJ2-6; D remains ambiguous. This CDR3 comprises 14 residues. The germline V and J ends were trimmed by 5 bases and 4 bases, with 9 bases remaining between them. Germline CDR1 SEHNR, CDR2 FQNEAQ (reference sequence). The CDR3, as DNA: TGTGCCAGCAGCCCCGCCCTAGGGGCCAACGTCCTGACTTTC. It specifies CASSPALGANVLTF. Drawing the rest from reference TRBV7-9 and TRBJ2-6, the complete variable domain is DTGVSQNPRHKITKRGQNVTFRCDPISEHNRLYWYRQTLGQGPEFLTYFQNEAQLEKSRLLSDRFSAERPKGSFSTLEIQRTEQGDSAMYLCASSPALGANVLTFGAGSRLTVL.